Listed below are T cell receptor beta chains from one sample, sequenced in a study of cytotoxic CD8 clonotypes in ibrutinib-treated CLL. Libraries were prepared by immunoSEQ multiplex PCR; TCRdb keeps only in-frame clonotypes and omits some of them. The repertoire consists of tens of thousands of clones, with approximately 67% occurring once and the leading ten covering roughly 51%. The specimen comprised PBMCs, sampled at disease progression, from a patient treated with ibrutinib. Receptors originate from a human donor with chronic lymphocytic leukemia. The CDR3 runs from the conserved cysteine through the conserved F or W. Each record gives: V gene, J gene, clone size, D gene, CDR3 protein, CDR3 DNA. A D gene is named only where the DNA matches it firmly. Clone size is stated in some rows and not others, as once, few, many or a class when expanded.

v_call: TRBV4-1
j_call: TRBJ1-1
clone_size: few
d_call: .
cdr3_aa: CASSPPGNTEAFF
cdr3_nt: TGCGCCAGCAGCCCTCCGGGGAACACTGAAGCTTTCTTT

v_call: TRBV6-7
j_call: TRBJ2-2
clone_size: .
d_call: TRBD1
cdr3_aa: CASSFDRGTGELFF
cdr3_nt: TGTGCCAGCAGTTTTGACAGGGGTACCGGGGAGCTGTTTTTT

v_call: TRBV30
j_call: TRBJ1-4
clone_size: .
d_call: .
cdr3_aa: CAWGISRGKLFF
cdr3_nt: TGTGCCTGGGGCATAAGTAGGGGAAAACTGTTTTTT

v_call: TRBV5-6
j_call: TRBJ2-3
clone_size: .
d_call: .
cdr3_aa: CASSLVEPTDTQYF
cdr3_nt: TGTGCCAGCAGCTTGGTGGAGCCCACAGATACGCAGTATTTT

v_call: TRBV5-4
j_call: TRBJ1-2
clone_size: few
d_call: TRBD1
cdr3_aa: CASSYQTGAAYGYTF
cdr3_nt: TGTGCCAGCAGTTACCAAACAGGGGCCGCATATGGCTACACCTTC

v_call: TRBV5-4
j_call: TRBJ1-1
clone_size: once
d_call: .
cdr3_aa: CASSLGLNTEAFF
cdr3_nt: TGTGCCAGCAGCTTGGGTCTGAACACTGAAGCTTTCTTT

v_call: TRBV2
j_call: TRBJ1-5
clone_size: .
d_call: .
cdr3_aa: CASGHHTRTQHF
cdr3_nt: TGTGCCAGCGGTCATCATACTAGGACCCAGCATTTT

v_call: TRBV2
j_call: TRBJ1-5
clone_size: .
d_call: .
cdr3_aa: CASGQGSNQPQHF
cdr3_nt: TGTGCCAGCGGCCAAGGCAGTAATCAGCCCCAGCATTTT

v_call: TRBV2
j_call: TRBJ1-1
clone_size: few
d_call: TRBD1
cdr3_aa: CASSGQGARNTEAFF
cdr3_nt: TGTGCCAGCTCGGGACAGGGGGCTCGGAACACTGAAGCTTTCTTT

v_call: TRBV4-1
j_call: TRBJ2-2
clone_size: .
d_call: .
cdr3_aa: CASSQDSDPLAGELFF
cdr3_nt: TGCGCCAGCAGCCAAGATTCGGACCCCCTTGCCGGGGAGCTGTTTTTT

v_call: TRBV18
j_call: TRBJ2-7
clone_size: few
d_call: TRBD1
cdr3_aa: CASSFGTAYEQYF
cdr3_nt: TGTGCCAGCTCATTCGGGACAGCCTACGAGCAGTACTTC

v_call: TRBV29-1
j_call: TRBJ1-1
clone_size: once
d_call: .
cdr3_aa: CSAEGWDSSRTGAFF
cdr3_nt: TGCAGCGCTGAGGGATGGGACTCAAGCCGAACGGGAGCTTTCTTT

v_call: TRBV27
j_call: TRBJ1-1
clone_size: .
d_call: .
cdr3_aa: CASSLLSGGTEAFF
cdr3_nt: TGTGCCAGCAGTTTATTATCGGGGGGAACTGAAGCTTTCTTT

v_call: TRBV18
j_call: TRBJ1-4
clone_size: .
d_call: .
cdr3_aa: CASSPRQGEKLFF
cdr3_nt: TGTGCCAGCTCACCACGGCAGGGTGAAAAACTGTTTTTT

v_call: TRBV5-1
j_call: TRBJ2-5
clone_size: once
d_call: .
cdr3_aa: CASRGEETQYF
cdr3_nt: TGCGCCAGCAGGGGGGAAGAGACCCAGTACTTC

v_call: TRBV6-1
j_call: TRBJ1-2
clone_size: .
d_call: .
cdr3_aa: CASRRQNYGYTF
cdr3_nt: TGTGCCAGCAGACGACAGAACTATGGCTACACCTTC

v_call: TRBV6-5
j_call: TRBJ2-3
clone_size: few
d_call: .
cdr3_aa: CASSPDLMGTDTQYF
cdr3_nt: TGTGCCAGCAGCCCCGACTTAATGGGTACAGATACGCAGTATTTT

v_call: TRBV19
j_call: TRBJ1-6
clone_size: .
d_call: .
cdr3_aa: CAASGIDSPLHF
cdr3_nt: TGTGCCGCCAGCGGTATTGATTCACCCCTCCACTTT

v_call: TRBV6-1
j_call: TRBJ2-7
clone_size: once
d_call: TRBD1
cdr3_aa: CASTPRTGKAYEQYF
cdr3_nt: TGTGCCAGCACCCCCCGGACAGGTAAAGCCTACGAGCAGTACTTC

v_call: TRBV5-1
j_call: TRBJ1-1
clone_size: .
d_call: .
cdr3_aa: CASSTLDSLGSSEAFF
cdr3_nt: TGCGCCAGCAGCACACTCGACAGTCTTGGAAGCTCTGAAGCTTTCTTT

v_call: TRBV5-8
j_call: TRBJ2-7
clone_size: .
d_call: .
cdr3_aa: CASDPVTSEQYF
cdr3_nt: TGTGCCAGCGATCCCGTAACGTCCGAGCAGTACTTC

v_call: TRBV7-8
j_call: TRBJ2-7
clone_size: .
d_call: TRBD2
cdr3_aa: CASSLARGGGYEQYF
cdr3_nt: TGTGCCAGCAGCTTAGCGCGGGGGGGAGGCTACGAGCAGTACTTC

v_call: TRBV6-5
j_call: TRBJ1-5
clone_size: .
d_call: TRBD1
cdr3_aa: CASSLSKGASQPQHF
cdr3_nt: TGTGCCAGCAGTTTAAGTAAGGGGGCAAGCCAGCCCCAGCATTTT

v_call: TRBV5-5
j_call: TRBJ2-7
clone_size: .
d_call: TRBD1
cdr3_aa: CASSRPTGVGEQYF
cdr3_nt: TGTGCCAGCAGCCGACCGACAGGGGTCGGGGAGCAGTACTTC

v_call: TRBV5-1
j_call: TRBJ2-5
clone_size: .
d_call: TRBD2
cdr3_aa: CASSLRRPGGETQYF
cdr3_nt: TGCGCCAGCAGCTTGCGGCGCCCGGGGGGGGAGACCCAGTACTTC

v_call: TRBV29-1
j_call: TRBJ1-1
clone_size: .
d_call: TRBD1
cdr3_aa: CSGTGHRRGAFF
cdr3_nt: TGCAGTGGGACAGGGCATCGTCGGGGAGCTTTCTTT

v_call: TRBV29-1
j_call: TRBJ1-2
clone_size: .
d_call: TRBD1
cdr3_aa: CSVLGGQGADNYGYTF
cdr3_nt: TGCAGCGTTTTGGGGGGACAGGGGGCGGATAACTATGGCTACACCTTC

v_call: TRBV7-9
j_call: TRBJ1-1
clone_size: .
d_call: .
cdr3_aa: CASSRLGPMNTEAFF
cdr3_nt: TGTGCCAGCAGCCGACTGGGACCGATGAACACTGAAGCTTTCTTT

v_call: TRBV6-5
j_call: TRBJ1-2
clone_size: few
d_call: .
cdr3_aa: CASSYYRDYGYTF
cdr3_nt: TGTGCCAGCAGTTACTACAGGGACTATGGCTACACCTTC

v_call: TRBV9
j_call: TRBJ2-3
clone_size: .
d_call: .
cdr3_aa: CASSVGHSTDTQYF
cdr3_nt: TGTGCCAGCAGCGTAGGGCACAGCACAGATACGCAGTATTTT

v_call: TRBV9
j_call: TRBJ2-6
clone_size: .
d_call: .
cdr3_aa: CASSQSSGANVLTF
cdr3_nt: TGTGCCAGCAGTCAGAGCTCTGGGGCCAACGTCCTGACTTTC

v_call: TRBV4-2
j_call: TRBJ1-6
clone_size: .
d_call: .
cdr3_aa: CASSQETAGSYNSPLHF
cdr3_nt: TGTGCCAGCAGCCAAGAAACGGCAGGCTCCTATAATTCACCCCTCCACTTT

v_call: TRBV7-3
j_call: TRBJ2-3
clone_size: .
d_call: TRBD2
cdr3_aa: CASSQLAGALDTQYF
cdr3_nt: TGTGCCAGCAGCCAACTAGCGGGGGCGTTAGATACGCAGTATTTT

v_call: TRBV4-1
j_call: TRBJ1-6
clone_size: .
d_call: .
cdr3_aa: CASSQGSVGMNSPLHF
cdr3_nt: TGCGCCAGCAGCCAAGGGTCAGTCGGGATGAATTCACCCCTCCACTTT

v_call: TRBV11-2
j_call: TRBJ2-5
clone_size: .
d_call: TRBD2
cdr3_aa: CASSLSLAGGESAQYF
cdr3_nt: TGTGCCAGCAGCTTAAGTCTAGCGGGGGGTGAGTCGGCCCAGTACTTC

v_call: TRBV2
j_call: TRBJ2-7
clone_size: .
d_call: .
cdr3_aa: CASSERGSSYEQYF
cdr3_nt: TGTGCCAGCAGCGAGAGGGGGTCCTCCTACGAGCAGTACTTC

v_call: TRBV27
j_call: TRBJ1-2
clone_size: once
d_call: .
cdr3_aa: CASSEYHDALIYGYTF
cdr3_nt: TGTGCCAGCAGTGAATACCATGACGCCCTGATCTATGGCTACACCTTC

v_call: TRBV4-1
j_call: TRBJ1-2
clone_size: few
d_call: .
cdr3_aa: CASSQDSGRYTPNYGYTF
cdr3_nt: TGCGCCAGCAGCCAAGATTCGGGACGTTACACTCCTAACTATGGCTACACCTTC